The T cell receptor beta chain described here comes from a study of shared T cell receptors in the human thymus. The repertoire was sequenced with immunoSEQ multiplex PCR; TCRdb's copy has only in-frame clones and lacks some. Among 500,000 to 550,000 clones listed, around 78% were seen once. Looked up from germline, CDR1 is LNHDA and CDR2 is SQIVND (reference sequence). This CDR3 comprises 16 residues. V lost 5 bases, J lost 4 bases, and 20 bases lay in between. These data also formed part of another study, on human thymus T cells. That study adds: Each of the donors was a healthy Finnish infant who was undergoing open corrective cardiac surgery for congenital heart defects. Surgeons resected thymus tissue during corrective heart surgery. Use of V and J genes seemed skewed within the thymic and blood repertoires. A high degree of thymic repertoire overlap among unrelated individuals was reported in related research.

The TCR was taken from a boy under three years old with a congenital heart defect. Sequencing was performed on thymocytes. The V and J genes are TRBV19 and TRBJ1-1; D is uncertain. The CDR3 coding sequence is TGTGCCAGTAGTCCCCTCGGGAGTCCAAGTGGCACTGAAGCTTTCTTT. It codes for CASSPLGSPSGTEAFF.